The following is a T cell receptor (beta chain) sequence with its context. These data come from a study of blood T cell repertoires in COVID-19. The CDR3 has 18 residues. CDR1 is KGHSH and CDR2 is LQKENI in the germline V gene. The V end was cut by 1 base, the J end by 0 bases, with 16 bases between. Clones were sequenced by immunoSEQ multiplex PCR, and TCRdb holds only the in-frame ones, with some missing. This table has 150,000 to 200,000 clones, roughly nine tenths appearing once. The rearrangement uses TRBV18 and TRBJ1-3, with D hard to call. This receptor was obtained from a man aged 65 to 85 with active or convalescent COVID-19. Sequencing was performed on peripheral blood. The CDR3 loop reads CASSPRVVVEASGNTIYF. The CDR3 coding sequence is TGTGCCAGCTCACCACGGGTCGTCGTTGAGGCCTCTGGAAACACCATATATTTT.